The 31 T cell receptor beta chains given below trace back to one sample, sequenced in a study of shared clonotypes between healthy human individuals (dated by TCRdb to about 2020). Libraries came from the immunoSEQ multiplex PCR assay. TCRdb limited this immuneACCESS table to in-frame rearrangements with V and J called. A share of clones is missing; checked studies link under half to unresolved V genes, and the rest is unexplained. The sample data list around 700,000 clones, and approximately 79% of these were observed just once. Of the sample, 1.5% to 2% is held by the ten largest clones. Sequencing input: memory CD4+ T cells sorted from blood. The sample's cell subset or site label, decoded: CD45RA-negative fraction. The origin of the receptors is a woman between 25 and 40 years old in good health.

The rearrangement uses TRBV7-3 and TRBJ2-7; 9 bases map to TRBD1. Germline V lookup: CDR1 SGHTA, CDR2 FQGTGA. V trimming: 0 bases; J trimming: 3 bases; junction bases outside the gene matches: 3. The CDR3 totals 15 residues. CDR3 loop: CASSLTGTGFYEQYF. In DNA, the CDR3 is TGTGCCAGCAGCTTAACGGGGACAGGGTTCTACGAGCAGTACTTC.

Here the CDR3 DNA reads TGTGCCAGCAGCCCTAAGGAAAGGGAGTATAGCAATCAGCCCCAGCATTTT. Protein sequence: CASSPKEREYSNQPQHF. The chain is built from TRBV7-8 and TRBJ1-5; D call uncertain. Trimming took off 5 bases at V and 0 bases at J, with 17 bases between the two ends. Germline V CDR1 and CDR2: SGHVS, FQNEAQ. The CDR3 loop spans 17 amino acids. The full variable domain, in which reference TRBV7-8 and TRBJ1-5 provide the parts outside the CDR3, is GAGVSQSPRYKVAKRGQDVALRCDPISGHVSLFWYQQALGQGPEFLTYFQNEAQLDKSGLPSDRFFAERPEGSVSTLKIQRTQQEDSAVYLCASSPKEREYSNQPQHFGDGTRLSIL.

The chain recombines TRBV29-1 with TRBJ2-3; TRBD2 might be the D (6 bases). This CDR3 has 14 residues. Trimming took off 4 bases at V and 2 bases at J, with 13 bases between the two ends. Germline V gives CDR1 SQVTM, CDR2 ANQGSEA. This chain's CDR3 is CSVVRDSNTDTQYF. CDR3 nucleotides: TGCAGCGTTGTCCGGGACTCCAACACAGATACGCAGTATTTT.

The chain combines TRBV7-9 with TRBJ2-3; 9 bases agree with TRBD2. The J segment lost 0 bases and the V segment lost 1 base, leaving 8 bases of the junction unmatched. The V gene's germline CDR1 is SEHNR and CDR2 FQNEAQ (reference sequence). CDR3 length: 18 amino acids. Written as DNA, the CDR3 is TGTGCCAGCAGCTTAGGGGGCGGGAGGGGATCCAGCACAGATACGCAGTATTTT. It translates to CASSLGGGRGSSTDTQYF.

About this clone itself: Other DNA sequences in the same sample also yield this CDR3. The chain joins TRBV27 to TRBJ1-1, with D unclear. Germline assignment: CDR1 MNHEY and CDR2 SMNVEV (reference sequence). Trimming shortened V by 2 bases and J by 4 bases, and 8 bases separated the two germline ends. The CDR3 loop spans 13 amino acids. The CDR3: CASSLRRGTEAFF. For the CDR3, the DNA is TGTGCCAGCAGTTTAAGGCGTGGCACTGAAGCTTTCTTT.

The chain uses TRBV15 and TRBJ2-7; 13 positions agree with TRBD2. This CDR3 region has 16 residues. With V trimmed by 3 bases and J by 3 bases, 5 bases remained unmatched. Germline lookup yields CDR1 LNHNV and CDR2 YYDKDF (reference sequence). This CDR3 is CATSSGTSGIHYEQYF. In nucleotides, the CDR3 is TGTGCCACCAGCAGTGGGACTAGCGGGATCCACTACGAGCAGTACTTC.

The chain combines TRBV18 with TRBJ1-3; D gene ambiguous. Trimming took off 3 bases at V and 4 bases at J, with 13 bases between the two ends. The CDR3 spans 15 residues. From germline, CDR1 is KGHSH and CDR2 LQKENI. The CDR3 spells CASSPTGVTGNTIYF. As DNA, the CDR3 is TGTGCCAGCTCACCTACTGGGGTCACCGGAAACACCATATATTTT.

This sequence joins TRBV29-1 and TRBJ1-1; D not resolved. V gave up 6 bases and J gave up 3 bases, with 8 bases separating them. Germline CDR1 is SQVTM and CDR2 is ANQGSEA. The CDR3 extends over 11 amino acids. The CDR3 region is CSVFGHTEAFF. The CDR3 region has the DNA TGCAGCGTCTTTGGGCACACTGAAGCTTTCTTT.

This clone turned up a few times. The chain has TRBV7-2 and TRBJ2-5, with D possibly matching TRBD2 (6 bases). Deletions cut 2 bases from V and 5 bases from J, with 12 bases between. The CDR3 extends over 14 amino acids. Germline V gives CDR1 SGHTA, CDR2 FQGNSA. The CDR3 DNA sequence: TGTGCCAGCAGCTTAATTAGCGGTCCTGAGACCCAGTACTTC. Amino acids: CASSLISGPETQYF.

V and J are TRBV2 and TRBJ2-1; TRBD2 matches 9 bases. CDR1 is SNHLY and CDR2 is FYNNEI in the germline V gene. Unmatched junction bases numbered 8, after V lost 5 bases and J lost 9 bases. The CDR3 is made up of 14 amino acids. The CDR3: CASSTAGGRGEQFF. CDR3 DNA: TGTGCCAGCAGTACGGCGGGAGGGCGCGGTGAGCAGTTCTTC.

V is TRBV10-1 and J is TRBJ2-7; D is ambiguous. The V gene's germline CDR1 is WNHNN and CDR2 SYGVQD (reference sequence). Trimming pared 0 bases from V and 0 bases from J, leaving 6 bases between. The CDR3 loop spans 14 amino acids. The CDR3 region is CASSESLLSYEQYF. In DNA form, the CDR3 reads TGCGCCAGCAGTGAGTCGTTACTCTCCTACGAGCAGTACTTC.

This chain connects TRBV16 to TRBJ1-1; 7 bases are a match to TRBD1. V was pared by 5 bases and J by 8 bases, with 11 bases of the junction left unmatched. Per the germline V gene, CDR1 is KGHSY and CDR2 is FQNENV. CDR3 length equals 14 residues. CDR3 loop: CASSLMQGEYEAFF. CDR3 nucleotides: TGTGCCAGCAGCTTAATGCAGGGGGAGTACGAAGCTTTCTTT.

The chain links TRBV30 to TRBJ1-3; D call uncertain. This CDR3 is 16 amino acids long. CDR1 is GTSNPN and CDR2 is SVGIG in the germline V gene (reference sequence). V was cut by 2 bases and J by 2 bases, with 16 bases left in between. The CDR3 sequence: CAWSTRTARAGNTIYF. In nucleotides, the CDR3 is TGTGCCTGGAGTACACGGACTGCCCGTGCTGGAAACACCATATATTTT.

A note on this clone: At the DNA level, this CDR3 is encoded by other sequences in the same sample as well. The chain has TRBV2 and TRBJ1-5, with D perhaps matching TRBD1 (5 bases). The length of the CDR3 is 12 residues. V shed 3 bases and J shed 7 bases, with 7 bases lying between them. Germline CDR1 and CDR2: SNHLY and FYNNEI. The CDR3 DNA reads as TGTGCCAGCAGTGAGGGGGACCAGCCCCAGCATTTT. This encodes CASSEGDQPQHF.

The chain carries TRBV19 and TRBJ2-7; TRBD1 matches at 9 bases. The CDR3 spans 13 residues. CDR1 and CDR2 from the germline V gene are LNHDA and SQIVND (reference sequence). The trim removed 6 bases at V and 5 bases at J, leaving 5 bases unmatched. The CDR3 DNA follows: TGTGCCAGTAGGGGGACAGGGAAGGACGAGCAGTACTTC. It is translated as CASRGTGKDEQYF.

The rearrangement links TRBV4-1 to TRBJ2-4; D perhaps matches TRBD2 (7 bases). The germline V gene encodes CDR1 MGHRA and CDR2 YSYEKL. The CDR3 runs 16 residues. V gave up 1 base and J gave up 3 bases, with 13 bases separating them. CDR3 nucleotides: TGCGCCAGCAGCCAAGTGGGGAGGGGGAGCAAAAACATTCAGTACTTC. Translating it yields CASSQVGRGSKNIQYF.

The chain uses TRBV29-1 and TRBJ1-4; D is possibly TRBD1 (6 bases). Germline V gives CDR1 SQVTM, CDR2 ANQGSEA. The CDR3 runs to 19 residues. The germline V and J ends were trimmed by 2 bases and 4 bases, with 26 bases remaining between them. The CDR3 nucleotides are TGCAGCGTTGAACTTCTAATCGGACAGAGGATGAGGGGTAATGAAAAACTGTTTTTT. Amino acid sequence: CSVELLIGQRMRGNEKLFF.

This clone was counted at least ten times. The CDR3, as DNA: TGTGCCAGCTCACTCGGGGCGGACACTGAAGCTTTCTTT. It is translated as CASSLGADTEAFF. The J gene is TRBJ1-1, the V gene TRBV18; weak D call: TRBD1 (5 bases). V lost 4 bases, J lost 3 bases, and 9 bases lay in between. This CDR3 contains 13 residues. Germline V gives CDR1 KGHSH, CDR2 LQKENI.

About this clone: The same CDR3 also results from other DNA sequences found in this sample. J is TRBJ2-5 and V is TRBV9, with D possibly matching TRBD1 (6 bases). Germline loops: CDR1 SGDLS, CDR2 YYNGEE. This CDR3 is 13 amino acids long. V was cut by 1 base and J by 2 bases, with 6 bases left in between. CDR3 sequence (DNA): TGTGCCAGCAGCGTAACAGGGCAAGAGACCCAGTACTTC. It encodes CASSVTGQETQYF.

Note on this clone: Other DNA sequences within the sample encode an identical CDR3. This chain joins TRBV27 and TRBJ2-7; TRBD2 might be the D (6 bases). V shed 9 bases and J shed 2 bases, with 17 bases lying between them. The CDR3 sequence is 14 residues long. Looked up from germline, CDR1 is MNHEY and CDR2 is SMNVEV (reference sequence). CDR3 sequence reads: CASSPPGLPYEQYF. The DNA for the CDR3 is TGTGCCAGTTCACCGCCGGGACTCCCCTACGAGCAGTACTTC.

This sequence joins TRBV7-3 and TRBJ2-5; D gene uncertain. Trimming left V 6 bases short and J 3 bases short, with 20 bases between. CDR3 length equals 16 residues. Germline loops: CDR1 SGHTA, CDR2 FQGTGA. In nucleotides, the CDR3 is TGTGCCAGCAGTTCTTCCCCGCGCCGACGTAAAGAGACCCAGTACTTC. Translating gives CASSSSPRRRKETQYF.

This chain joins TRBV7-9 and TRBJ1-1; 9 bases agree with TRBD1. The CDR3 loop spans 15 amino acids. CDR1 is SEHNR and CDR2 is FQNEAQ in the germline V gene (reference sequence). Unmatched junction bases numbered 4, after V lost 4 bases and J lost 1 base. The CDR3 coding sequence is TGTGCCAGCAGCTCGTGGGGACAGGGGAACACTGAAGCTTTCTTT. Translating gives CASSSWGQGNTEAFF. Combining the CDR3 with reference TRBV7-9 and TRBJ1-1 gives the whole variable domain DTGVSQNPRHKITKRGQNVTFRCDPISEHNRLYWYRQTLGQGPEFLTYFQNEAQLEKSRLLSDRFSAERPKGSFSTLEIQRTEQGDSAMYLCASSSWGQGNTEAFFGQGTRLTVV.

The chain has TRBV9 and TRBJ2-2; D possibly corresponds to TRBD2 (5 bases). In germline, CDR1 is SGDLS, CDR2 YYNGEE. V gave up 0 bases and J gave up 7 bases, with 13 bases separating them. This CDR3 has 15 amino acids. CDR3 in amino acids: CASSVEGATGGELFF. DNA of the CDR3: TGTGCCAGCAGCGTAGAGGGAGCGACGGGCGGGGAGCTGTTTTTT.

CDR3 sequence: CASSYLQGGGKLFF. CDR3 bases: TGTGCCAGCAGTTATCTCCAGGGAGGGGGAAAACTGTTTTTT. The rearrangement joins TRBV6-5 to TRBJ1-4, with D maybe TRBD1 (6 bases). Per germline, CDR1 MNHEY and CDR2 SVGAGI. Trimming removed 3 bases at V and 10 bases at J, with 15 bases between. The CDR3 consists of 14 residues.

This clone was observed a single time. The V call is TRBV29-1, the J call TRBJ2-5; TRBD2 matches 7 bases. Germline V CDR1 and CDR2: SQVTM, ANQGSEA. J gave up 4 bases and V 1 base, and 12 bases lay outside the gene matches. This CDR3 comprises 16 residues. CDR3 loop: CSVEGSTGGEGETQYF. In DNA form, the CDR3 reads TGCAGCGTTGAAGGTTCCACGGGAGGAGAAGGAGAGACCCAGTACTTC. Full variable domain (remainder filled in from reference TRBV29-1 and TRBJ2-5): SAVISQKPSRDICQRGTSLTIQCQVDSQVTMMFWYRQQPGQSLTLIATANQGSEATYESGFVIDKFPISRPNLTFSTLTVSNMSPEDSSIYLCSVEGSTGGEGETQYFGPGTRLLVL.

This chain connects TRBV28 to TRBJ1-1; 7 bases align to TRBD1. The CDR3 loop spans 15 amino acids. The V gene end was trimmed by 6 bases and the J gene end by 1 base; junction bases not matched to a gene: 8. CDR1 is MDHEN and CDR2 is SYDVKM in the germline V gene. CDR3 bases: TGTGCCAGCAGCCGCCACGGGACAGCGAACACTGAAGCTTTCTTT. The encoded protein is CASSRHGTANTEAFF.

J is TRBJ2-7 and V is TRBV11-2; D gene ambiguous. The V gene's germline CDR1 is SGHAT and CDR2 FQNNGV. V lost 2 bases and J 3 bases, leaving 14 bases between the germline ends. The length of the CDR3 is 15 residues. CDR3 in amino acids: CASSLNNIGSYEQYF. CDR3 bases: TGTGCCAGCAGCTTAAACAACATTGGCAGCTACGAGCAGTACTTC.

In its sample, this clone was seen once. CDR3 residues: CASSVGTGSSTDTQYF. Written as DNA, the CDR3 is TGTGCCAGCAGCGTTGGGACTGGGTCTAGCACAGATACGCAGTATTTT. The chain combines TRBV11-2 with TRBJ2-3, with D possibly matching TRBD2 (6 bases). Germline CDR1 and CDR2: SGHAT and FQNNGV. The CDR3 extends over 16 amino acids. The V end was cut by 5 bases, the J end by 0 bases, with 15 bases between.

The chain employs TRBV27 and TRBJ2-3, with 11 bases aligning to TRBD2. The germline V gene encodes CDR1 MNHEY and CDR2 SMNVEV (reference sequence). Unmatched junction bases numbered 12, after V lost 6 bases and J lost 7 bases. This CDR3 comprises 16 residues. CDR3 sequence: CASRSFLAGGMNTQYF. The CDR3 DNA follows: TGTGCCAGCAGGTCCTTCCTAGCGGGAGGCATGAATACGCAGTATTTT.

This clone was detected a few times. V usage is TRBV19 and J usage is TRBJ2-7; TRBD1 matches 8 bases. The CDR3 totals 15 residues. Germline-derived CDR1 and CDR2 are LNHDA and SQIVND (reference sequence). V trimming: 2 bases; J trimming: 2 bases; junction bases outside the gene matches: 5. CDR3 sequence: CASSIQGAGPYEQYF. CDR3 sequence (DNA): TGTGCCAGTAGTATACAGGGGGCAGGCCCCTACGAGCAGTACTTC.

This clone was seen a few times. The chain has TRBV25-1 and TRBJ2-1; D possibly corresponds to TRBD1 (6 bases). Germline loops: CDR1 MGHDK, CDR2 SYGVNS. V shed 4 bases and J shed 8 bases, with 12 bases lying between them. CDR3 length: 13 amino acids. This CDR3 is CASSGLGHHEQFF. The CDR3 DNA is TGTGCCAGCAGTGGCCTGGGACACCATGAGCAGTTCTTC.